What follows are 6 T cell receptor beta chains derived from one specimen sequenced in a study of blood T cell repertoires in COVID-19. Clones were sequenced by immunoSEQ multiplex PCR, and TCRdb holds only the in-frame ones, with some missing. The sample lists about 130,000 clones; almost 85% were seen once. The sample consisted of peripheral blood. The receptors were sampled from a human donor in a cohort sampled during active COVID-19.

The chain combines TRBV9 with TRBJ2-2, with TRBD2 matching over 8 bases. Trimming took 4 bases from V and 3 from J; bases not matched to a gene: 8. The CDR3 contains 16 residues. Germline CDR1 is SGDLS and CDR2 is YYNGEE. Here the CDR3 DNA reads TGTGCCAGCAGCTTACCCGGGGGGGCCGACACCGGGGAGCTGTTTTTT. It codes for CASSLPGGADTGELFF.

This clone was detected once. V is TRBV29-1 and J is TRBJ2-7, with 10 bases lining up with TRBD1. The junction had 11 bases not matched to a gene; V was cut back by 1 base and J by 5 bases. CDR3 length: 16 residues. Germline V gene lookup returns CDR1 SQVTM and CDR2 ANQGSEA. CDR3 residues: CSVEAGADRGVDEQYF. The DNA of the CDR3 is TGCAGCGTTGAAGCGGGGGCGGACAGGGGGGTGGACGAGCAGTACTTC.

This clone has just one count. V gene TRBV6-6 combines with J gene TRBJ1-5, with D perhaps TRBD1 (5 bases). V lost 4 bases and J lost 6, with 13 bases in between. The CDR3 totals 14 residues. Germline V lookup: CDR1 MNHNY, CDR2 SVGAGI (reference sequence). The CDR3 reads CASSLDGAGQPQHF. In DNA, the CDR3 is TGTGCCAGCAGTTTGGATGGGGCTGGTCAGCCCCAGCATTTT.

The V gene is TRBV6-6, the J gene TRBJ2-3, with 7 bases identical to TRBD2. The germline gives CDR1 MNHNY, CDR2 SVGAGI (reference sequence). V dropped 5 bases and J dropped 0; count of bases not matched to a gene: 8. The CDR3 consists of 16 residues. CDR3 region: CASSHRGDDSTDTQYF. In nucleotides, the CDR3 is TGTGCCAGCAGTCACCGGGGGGACGATAGCACAGATACGCAGTATTTT.

The chain's CDR3 is CASGLAGTGAQRGTGELFF. In nucleotides, the CDR3 is TGTGCTAGTGGTTTGGCCGGGACAGGGGCCCAGCGGGGCACCGGGGAGCTGTTTTTT. The V and J genes are TRBV12-5 and TRBJ2-2; TRBD1 matches 10 bases. Trimming at V came to 1 base and at J to 4 bases, leaving 12 bases not matched to a gene. Germline V gives CDR1 LGHNT, CDR2 FRNRAP. This CDR3 spans 19 amino acids.

This clone was recorded only once. The genes are TRBV5-6 and TRBJ1-1, with D possibly matching TRBD1 (5 bases). This CDR3 has 12 amino acids. Germline CDR1 is SGHDT and CDR2 is YYEEEE. Trimming shortened V by 0 bases and J by 11 bases, and 11 bases separated the two germline ends. CDR3 in amino acids: CASSLAGEGAFF. CDR3 DNA: TGTGCCAGCAGCTTGGCGGGGGAAGGGGCTTTCTTT.